This T cell receptor (beta chain) was sequenced in a study of T cell repertoires in cytomegalovirus infection. Background on the study: Public TCR beta signatures marked donors with CMV infection and the matching HLA.

MiXCR, run by TCRdb on the reads, gives a single entry per CDR3 protein. The sample shows about 260,000 distinct CDR3 sequences, about 13% of them seen only once. The CDR3 is 14 amino acids. Trimming took off 3 bases at V and 4 bases at J, with 12 bases between the two ends. Germline V gene data show CDR1 as SQVTM and CDR2 as ANQGSEA. The chain recombines TRBV29-1 with TRBJ2-2; D ambiguous. Sequencing was performed on PBMCs. This TCR was recovered from a human donor in good health (CMV status not recorded). Some clones in this sample may be carry-over from other donors' samples. The CDR3 loop reads CSVEAQWTTGELFF. CDR3 sequence (DNA): TGCAGCGTTGAGGCACAGTGGACCACCGGGGAGCTGTTTTTT.